Following are 10 T cell receptor beta chains from one sample sequenced in a study of shared clonotypes between healthy human individuals. Some clones are missing from TCRdb's copy, which holds only in-frame ones; the method was immunoSEQ multiplex PCR. The table records over a million clones, over 95% of them present only once. The material sequenced was naive CD4+ T cells sorted from blood. The subset was: CD45RA+ positively selected. The source of these receptors is a man aged 25 to 45 in good health.

This chain uses TRBV7-8 with TRBJ2-7; D uncertain. CDR1 and CDR2 (germline): SGHVS, FQNEAQ. The CDR3 has 11 residues. V lost 5 bases to trimming and J lost 2 bases, with 4 bases between them. The CDR3 region is CASSKTYEQYF. The CDR3 coding sequence is TGTGCCAGCAGCAAAACCTACGAGCAGTACTTC.

The V and J genes are TRBV30 and TRBJ2-1, with TRBD1 matching over 10 bases. The trim removed 0 bases at V and 12 bases at J, leaving 8 bases unmatched. The CDR3 is 14 residues long. CDR1 and CDR2 (germline): GTSNPN, SVGIG (reference sequence). The CDR3 DNA reads as TGTGCCTGGAGTGTAAGGACAGGGGGGTTCGCGCAGTTCTTC. Protein product: CAWSVRTGGFAQFF.

This clone was detected only once. The chain recombines TRBV5-1 with TRBJ1-5; no reliable D call. Trimming pared 0 bases from V and 2 bases from J, leaving 12 bases between. The germline V gene encodes CDR1 SGHRS and CDR2 YFSETQ. This CDR3 comprises 16 residues. This CDR3 is CASSLGDLYGNQPQHF. In DNA, the CDR3 is TGCGCCAGCAGCTTGGGAGATCTATACGGCAATCAGCCCCAGCATTTT.

The chain has TRBV10-2 and TRBJ1-1; possibly TRBD1 for D (6 bases). Germline lookup yields CDR1 WSHSY and CDR2 SAAADI. This CDR3 has 16 amino acids. The V and J ends lost 7 bases and 1 base respectively, with 19 bases between them. The CDR3 DNA reads as TGCGCCAGCATCGACCCATCGAGGGGGGCGAACACTGAAGCTTTCTTT. Its translation is CASIDPSRGANTEAFF.

This clone came up once. The V and J genes are TRBV28 and TRBJ2-5, with 9 bases that match TRBD2. CDR1 is MDHEN and CDR2 is SYDVKM in the germline V gene. V shed 8 bases, J shed 5 bases, and the junction held 15 bases outside the gene matches. The CDR3 is 16 residues long. CDR3 region: CASGALGAGGVETQYF. CDR3 in DNA: TGTGCCAGCGGGGCTTTGGGAGCGGGAGGCGTTGAGACCCAGTACTTC.

V and J are TRBV18 and TRBJ2-7, with a weak D call TRBD1 (5 bases). Trimming took off 2 bases at V and 5 bases at J, with 10 bases between the two ends. The CDR3 consists of 13 residues. The germline V gene has CDR1 KGHSH and CDR2 LQKENI. The CDR3 protein is CASSPGQGDEQYF. DNA for the CDR3: TGTGCCAGCTCACCAGGTCAGGGTGACGAGCAGTACTTC.

This clone has a single count. This chain connects TRBV19 to TRBJ2-7, with a possible D match to TRBD2 (7 bases). The V end lost 7 bases, the J end lost 1 base, and 23 bases lay between the germline ends. Germline V gene sequence: CDR1 LNHDA, CDR2 SQIVND (reference sequence). CDR3 length: 17 residues. Written as DNA, the CDR3 is TGTGCCAGTACCCCGGGGGGCGGGCCGCTCCCTTCCTACGAGCAGTACTTC. Its translation: CASTPGGGPLPSYEQYF.

The chain combines TRBV2 with TRBJ2-3, with D hard to call. Trimming took 5 bases from V and 0 from J, leaving 3 bases between them. The CDR3 is made up of 12 amino acids. Germline V lookup: CDR1 SNHLY, CDR2 FYNNEI. Here the CDR3 DNA reads TGTGCCAGCAGTTCTAGCACAGATACGCAGTATTTT. Protein sequence: CASSSSTDTQYF.

The gene calls are TRBV2 and TRBJ1-2, with 12 bases aligning to TRBD1. CDR3 length: 15 amino acids. V lost 6 bases, J lost 4 bases, and 6 bases stayed unmatched. Germline lookup yields CDR1 SNHLY and CDR2 FYNNEI. The CDR3 coding sequence is TGTGCCAGCAGCCCTGGGACAGGGGGCTTCTATGGCTACACCTTC. It codes for CASSPGTGGFYGYTF.

The sample holds one count of this clone. The chain recombines TRBV30 with TRBJ2-2; 12 bases are a match to TRBD2. The germline gives CDR1 GTSNPN, CDR2 SVGIG (reference sequence). After removal of 7 bases from V and 5 bases from J, the junction contained 2 bases not matched to a gene. The CDR3 contains 13 residues. The DNA of the CDR3 is TGTGCCTACGGGACTAGCGGGACCGGGGAGCTGTTTTTT. It is translated as CAYGTSGTGELFF.